Shown below are 9 T cell receptor beta chains from a single sample sequenced in a study of blood T cells in healthy people across ages. A second PCR of 7 to 11 cycles used a sample-barcoded 5' primer and a J-beta primer mix. Via MiXCR, TCRdb re-called the 5' RACE reads, giving one row per CDR3 protein. The data hold 1 million or so distinct CDR3 sequences, with 40% to 50% observed a single time. Sequenced sample: blood. These receptors all stem from a woman aged 55-69 years in good health.

The genes are TRBV20-1 and TRBJ2-1; 7 positions agree with TRBD2. Germline CDR1 is DFQATT and CDR2 is SNEGSKA (reference sequence). This CDR3 comprises 17 residues. V dropped 0 bases and J dropped 2; count of bases not matched to a gene: 10. As DNA, the CDR3 is TGCAGTGCTAGAGATCGGGTACGGGGACTAACCTACAATGAGCAGTTCTTC. Translation gives CSARDRVRGLTYNEQFF.

This chain connects TRBV6-2 or TRBV6-3 to TRBJ2-1; 9 nucleotides agree with TRBD2. Germline V CDR1 and CDR2: MNHEY, SVGEGT. This CDR3 is 18 amino acids long. Trimming took 8 bases from V and 3 from J; bases not matched to a gene: 17. CDR3 in amino acids: CASFPWDSLAGHYNEQFF. The CDR3, as DNA: TGTGCCAGCTTCCCGTGGGACAGCCTAGCGGGACACTACAATGAGCAGTTCTTC.

This chain uses TRBV4-2 with TRBJ2-5; possible D gene TRBD2, 5 bases. V shed 0 bases and J shed 11 bases, with 16 bases lying between them. In germline, CDR1 is LGHNA, CDR2 YNFKEQ. The CDR3 consists of 14 residues. CDR3: CASSQDIGSGGQYF. CDR3 DNA: TGTGCCAGCAGCCAAGATATTGGGAGCGGCGGGCAGTACTTC.

This rearrangement joins TRBV30 to TRBJ2-3; D gene uncertain. Trimming took off 6 bases at V and 2 bases at J, with 9 bases between the two ends. This CDR3 spans 12 amino acids. Looked up from germline, CDR1 is GTSNPN and CDR2 is SVGIG (reference sequence). The CDR3 nucleotides read TGTGCCTGCCGGATATCCACAGATACGCAGTATTTT. Amino acid sequence: CACRISTDTQYF.

The chain combines TRBV5-1 with TRBJ2-1; TRBD2 matches 11 bases. From germline, CDR1 is SGHRS and CDR2 YFSETQ. CDR3 length: 15 amino acids. V was pared by 2 bases and J by 10 bases, with 8 bases of the junction left unmatched. CDR3 loop: CASSLLAGGSPEQFF. The CDR3 DNA follows: TGCGCCAGCAGCTTATTAGCGGGAGGGAGCCCAGAGCAGTTCTTC.

The chain links TRBV24-1 to TRBJ2-1; D tentatively fits TRBD1 or TRBD2 (5 bases each). V was clipped by 2 bases and J by 9 bases, with 10 bases between them. Germline-derived CDR1 and CDR2 are KGHDR and SFDVKD. There are 13 residues in the CDR3. The CDR3 DNA follows: TGTGCCACCAGTGATTCCAGGGAGAGTGAGCAGTTCTTC. This gives the protein CATSDSRESEQFF.

The chain couples TRBV2 to TRBJ1-2; 8 bases fit TRBD1. Germline lookup yields CDR1 SNHLY and CDR2 FYNNEI. The CDR3 totals 12 residues. V lost 10 bases and J lost 5; bases outside the gene matches: 6. CDR3 in DNA: TGTGCCACCACCAGACAGGGGTATGGCTACACCTTC. It yields the protein CATTRQGYGYTF.

The chain links TRBV20-1 to TRBJ2-3; D is unresolved. Germline CDR1 and CDR2: DFQATT and SNEGSKA (reference sequence). Trimming removed 3 bases from V and 2 bases from J, with 9 bases in between. CDR3 length: 13 amino acids. CDR3 nucleotide sequence: TGCAGTGCTAGTTTAGGGTTCACAGATACGCAGTATTTT. Translating it yields CSASLGFTDTQYF.

CDR3 in amino acids: CASRDPGLDTDTQYF. CDR3 sequence (DNA): TGTGCCAGCAGGGACCCGGGACTAGACACAGATACGCAGTATTTT. The chain is built from TRBV6-2 or TRBV6-3 and TRBJ2-3; TRBD2 matches at 8 bases. The trim removed 6 bases at V and 2 bases at J, leaving 7 bases unmatched. Germline V gene sequence: CDR1 MNHEY, CDR2 SVGEGT. This CDR3 has 15 residues.